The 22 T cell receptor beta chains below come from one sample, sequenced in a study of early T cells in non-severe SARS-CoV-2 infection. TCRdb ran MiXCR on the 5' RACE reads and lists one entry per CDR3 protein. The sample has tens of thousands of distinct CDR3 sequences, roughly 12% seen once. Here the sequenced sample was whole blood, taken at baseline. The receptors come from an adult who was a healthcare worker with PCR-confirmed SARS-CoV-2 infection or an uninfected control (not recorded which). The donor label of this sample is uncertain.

CDR3 in DNA: TGTGCCAGTAGTCATCCGGGACTAGCTCCCCATGAGCAGTTCTTC. Translated, it gives CASSHPGLAPHEQFF. The J gene is TRBJ2-1, the V gene TRBV19, with 9 bases aligning to TRBD2. Germline assignment: CDR1 LNHDA and CDR2 SQIVND (reference sequence). The CDR3 is made up of 15 amino acids. After removal of 5 bases from V and 8 bases from J, the junction contained 10 bases not matched to a gene.

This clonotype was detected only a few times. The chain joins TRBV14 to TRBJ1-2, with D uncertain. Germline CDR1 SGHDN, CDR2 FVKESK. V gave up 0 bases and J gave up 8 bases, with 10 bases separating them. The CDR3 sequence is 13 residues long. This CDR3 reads CASSQDRARGYTF. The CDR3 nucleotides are TGTGCCAGCAGCCAAGATCGGGCCCGAGGCTACACCTTC.

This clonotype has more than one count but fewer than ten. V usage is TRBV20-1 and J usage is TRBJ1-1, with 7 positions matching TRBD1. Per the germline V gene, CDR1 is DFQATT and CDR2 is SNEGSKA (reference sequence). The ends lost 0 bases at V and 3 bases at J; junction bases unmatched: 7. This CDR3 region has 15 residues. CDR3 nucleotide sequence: TGCAGTGCTAGAGAACAGGGGACGCTGTACACTGAAGCTTTCTTT. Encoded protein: CSAREQGTLYTEAFF.

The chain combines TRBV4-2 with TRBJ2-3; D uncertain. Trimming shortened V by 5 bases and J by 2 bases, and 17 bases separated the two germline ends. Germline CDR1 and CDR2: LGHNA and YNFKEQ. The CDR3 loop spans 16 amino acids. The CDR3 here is CASSSRLERYTDTQYF. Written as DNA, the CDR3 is TGTGCCAGCAGCTCTCGACTGGAAAGGTACACAGATACGCAGTATTTT.

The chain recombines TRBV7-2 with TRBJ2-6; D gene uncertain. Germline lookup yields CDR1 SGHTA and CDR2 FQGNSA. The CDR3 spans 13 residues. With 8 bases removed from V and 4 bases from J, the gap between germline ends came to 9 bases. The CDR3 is CASPASGANVLTF. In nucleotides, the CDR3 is TGTGCCAGCCCGGCATCAGGGGCCAACGTCCTGACTTTC.

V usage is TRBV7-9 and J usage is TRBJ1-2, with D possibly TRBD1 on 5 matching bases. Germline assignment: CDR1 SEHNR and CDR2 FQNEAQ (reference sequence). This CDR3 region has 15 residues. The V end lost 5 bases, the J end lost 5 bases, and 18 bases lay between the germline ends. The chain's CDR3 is CASSPLGGRGYGYTF. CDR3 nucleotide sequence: TGTGCCAGCAGCCCTCTCGGGGGAAGAGGGTATGGCTACACCTTC.

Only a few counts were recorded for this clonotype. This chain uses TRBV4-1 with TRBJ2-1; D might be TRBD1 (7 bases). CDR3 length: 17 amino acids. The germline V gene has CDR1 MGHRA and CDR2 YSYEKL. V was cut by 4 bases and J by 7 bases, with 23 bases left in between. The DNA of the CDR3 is TGCGCCAGCAGCCGCGGGACAGCCATGTTACTAGGTAATGAGCAGTTCTTC. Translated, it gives CASSRGTAMLLGNEQFF.

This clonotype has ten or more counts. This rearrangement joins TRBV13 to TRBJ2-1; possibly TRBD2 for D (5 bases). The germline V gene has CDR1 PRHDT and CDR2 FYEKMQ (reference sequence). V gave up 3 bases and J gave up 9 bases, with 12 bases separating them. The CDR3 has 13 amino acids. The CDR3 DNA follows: TGTGCCAGCAGCTTCTCTAGCTATGGTGAGCAGTTCTTC. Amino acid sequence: CASSFSSYGEQFF.

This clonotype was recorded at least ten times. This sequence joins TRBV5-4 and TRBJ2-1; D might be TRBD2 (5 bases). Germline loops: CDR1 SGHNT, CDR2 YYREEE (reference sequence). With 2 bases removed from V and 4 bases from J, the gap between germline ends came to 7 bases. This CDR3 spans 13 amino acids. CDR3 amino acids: CASSFTGYNEQFF. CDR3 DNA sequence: TGTGCCAGCAGCTTCACGGGGTACAATGAGCAGTTCTTC.

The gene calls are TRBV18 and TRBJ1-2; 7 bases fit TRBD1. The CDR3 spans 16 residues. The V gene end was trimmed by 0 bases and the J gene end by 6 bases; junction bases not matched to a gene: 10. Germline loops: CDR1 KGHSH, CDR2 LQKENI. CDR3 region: CASSPPVGQGVDGYTF. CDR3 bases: TGTGCCAGCTCACCACCCGTCGGGCAGGGGGTAGATGGCTACACCTTC. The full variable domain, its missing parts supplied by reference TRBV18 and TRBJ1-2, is NAGVMQNPRHLVRRRGQEARLRCSPMKGHSHVYWYRQLPEEGLKFMVYLQKENIIDESGMPKERFSAEFPKEGPSILRIQQVVRGDSAAYFCASSPPVGQGVDGYTFGSGTRLTVV.

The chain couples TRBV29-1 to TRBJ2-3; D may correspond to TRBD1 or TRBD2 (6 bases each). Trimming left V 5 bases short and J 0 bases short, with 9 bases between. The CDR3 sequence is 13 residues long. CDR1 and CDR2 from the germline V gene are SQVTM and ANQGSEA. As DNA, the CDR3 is TGCAGCGTTTCGGGGGCCAGCACAGATACGCAGTATTTT. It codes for CSVSGASTDTQYF.

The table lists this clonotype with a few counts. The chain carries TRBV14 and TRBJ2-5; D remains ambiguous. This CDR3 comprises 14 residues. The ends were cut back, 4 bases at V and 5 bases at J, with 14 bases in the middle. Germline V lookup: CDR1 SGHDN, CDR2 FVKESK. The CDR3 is CASSRTGGRETQYF. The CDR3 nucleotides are TGTGCCAGCAGCCGTACTGGCGGCCGGGAGACCCAGTACTTC.

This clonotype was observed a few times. This CDR3 is CAISVGQGNGQETQYF. CDR3 bases: TGTGCCATCAGTGTGGGACAGGGTAATGGCCAAGAGACCCAGTACTTC. The chain recombines TRBV10-3 with TRBJ2-5, with TRBD1 identical over 9 bases. This CDR3 region has 16 residues. Unmatched junction bases numbered 7, after V lost 4 bases and J lost 1 base. The germline V gene has CDR1 ENHRY and CDR2 SYGVKD.

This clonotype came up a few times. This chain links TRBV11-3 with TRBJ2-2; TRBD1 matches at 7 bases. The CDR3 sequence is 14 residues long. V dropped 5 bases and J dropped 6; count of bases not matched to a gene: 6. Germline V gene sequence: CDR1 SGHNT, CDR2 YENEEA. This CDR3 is CASSMTGFAGELFF. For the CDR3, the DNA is TGTGCCAGCAGCATGACAGGGTTTGCCGGGGAGCTGTTTTTT.

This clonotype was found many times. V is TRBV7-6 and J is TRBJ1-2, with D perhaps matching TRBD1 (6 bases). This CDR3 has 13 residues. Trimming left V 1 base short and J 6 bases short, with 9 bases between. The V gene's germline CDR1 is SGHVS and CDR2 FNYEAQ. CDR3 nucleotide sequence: TGTGCCAGCAGCTTAGTTGGGGGCCATGGCTACACCTTC. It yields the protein CASSLVGGHGYTF. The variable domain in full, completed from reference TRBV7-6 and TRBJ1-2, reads GAGVSQSPRYKVTKRGQDVALRCDPISGHVSLYWYRQALGQGPEFLTYFNYEAQQDKSGLPNDRFSAERPEGSISTLTIQRTEQRDSAMYRCASSLVGGHGYTFGSGTRLTVV.

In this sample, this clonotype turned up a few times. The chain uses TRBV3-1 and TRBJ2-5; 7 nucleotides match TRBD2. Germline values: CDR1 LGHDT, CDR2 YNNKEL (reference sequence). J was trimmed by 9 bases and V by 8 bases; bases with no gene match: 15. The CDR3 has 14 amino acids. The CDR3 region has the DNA TGTGCCAGCGATGAGCGGGGTTCGCGAAGGGCCCAGTACTTC. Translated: CASDERGSRRAQYF.

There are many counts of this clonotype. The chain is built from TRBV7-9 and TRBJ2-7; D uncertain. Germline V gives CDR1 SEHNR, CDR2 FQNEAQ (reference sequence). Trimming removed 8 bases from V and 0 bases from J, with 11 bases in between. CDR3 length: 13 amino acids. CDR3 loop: CASLPASSYEQYF. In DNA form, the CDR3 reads TGTGCCAGCCTCCCGGCGAGCTCCTACGAGCAGTACTTC.

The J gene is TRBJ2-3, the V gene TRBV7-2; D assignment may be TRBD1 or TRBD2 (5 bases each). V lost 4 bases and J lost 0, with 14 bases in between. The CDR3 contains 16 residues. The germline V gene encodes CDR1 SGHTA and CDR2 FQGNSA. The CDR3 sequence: CASSSRDVPSTDTQYF. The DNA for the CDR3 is TGTGCCAGCAGCTCCCGGGACGTTCCTAGCACAGATACGCAGTATTTT. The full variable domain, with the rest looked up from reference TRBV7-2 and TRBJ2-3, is GAGVSQSPSNKVTEKGKDVELRCDPISGHTALYWYRQSLGQGLEFLIYFQGNSAPDKSGLPSDRFSAERTGGSVSTLTIQRTQQEDSAVYLCASSSRDVPSTDTQYFGPGTRLTVL.

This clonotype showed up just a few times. The CDR3 region has the DNA TGCAGTGCTATCCCCGACAGGCGCAGGAACACTGAAGCTTTCTTT. This encodes CSAIPDRRRNTEAFF. This sequence joins TRBV20-1 and TRBJ1-1; tentatively, D is TRBD1 (6 bases). Trimming took off 4 bases at V and 1 base at J, with 16 bases between the two ends. The CDR3 sequence is 15 residues long. Germline CDR1 and CDR2: DFQATT and SNEGSKA (reference sequence).

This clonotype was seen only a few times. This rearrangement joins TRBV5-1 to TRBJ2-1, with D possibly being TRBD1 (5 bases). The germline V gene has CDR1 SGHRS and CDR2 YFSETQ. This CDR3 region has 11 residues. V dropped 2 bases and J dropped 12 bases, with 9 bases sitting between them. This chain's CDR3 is CASSLQVVQFF. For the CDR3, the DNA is TGCGCCAGCAGCTTACAGGTTGTGCAGTTCTTC.

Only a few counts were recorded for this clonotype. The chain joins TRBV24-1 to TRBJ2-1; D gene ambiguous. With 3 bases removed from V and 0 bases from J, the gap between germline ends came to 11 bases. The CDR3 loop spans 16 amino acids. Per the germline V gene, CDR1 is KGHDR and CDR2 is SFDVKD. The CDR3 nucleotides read TGTGCCACCAGTGATAGCTGGGATTCCTCCTACAATGAGCAGTTCTTC. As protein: CATSDSWDSSYNEQFF.

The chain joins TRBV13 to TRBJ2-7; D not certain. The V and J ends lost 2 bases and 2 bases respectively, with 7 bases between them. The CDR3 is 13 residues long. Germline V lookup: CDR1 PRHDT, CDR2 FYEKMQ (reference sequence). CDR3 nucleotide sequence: TGTGCCAGCAGCTTACAGAGAACCTACGAGCAGTACTTC. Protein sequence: CASSLQRTYEQYF.